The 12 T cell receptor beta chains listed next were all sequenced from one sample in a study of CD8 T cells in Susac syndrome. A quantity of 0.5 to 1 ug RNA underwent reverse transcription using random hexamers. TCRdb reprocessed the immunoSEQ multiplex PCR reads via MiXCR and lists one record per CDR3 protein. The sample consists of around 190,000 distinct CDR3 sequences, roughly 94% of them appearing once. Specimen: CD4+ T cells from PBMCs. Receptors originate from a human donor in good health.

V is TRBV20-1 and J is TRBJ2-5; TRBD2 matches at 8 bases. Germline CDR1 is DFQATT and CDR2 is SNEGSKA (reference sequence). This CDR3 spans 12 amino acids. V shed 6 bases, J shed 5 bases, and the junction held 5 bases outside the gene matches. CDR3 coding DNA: TGCAGTGCAGAAGCGGGAGCCGAGACCCAGTACTTC. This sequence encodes CSAEAGAETQYF.

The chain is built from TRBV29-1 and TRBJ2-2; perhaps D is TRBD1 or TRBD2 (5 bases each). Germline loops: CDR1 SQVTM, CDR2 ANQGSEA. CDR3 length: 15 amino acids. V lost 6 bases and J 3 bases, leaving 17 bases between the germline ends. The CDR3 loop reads CSVRRGGRDTGELFF. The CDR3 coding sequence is TGCAGCGTCAGACGGGGCGGGCGGGACACCGGGGAGCTGTTTTTT.

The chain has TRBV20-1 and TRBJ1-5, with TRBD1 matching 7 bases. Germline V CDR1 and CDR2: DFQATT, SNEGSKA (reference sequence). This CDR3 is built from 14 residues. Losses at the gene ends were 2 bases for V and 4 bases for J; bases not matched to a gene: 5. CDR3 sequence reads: CSARLGGSNQPQHF. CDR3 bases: TGCAGTGCTAGACTAGGGGGCTCTAATCAGCCCCAGCATTTT.

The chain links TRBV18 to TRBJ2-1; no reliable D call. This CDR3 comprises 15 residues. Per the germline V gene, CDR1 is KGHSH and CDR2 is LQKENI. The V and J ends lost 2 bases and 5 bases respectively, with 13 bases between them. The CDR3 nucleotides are TGTGCCAGCTCACCATACTCCACCTTAAACAATGAGCAGTTCTTC. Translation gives CASSPYSTLNNEQFF.

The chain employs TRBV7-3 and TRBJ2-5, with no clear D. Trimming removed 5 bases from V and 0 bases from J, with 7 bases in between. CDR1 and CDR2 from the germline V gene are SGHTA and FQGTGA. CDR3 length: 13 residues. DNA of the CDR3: TGTGCCAGCAGCGACGGAGACCAAGAGACCCAGTACTTC. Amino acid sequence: CASSDGDQETQYF.

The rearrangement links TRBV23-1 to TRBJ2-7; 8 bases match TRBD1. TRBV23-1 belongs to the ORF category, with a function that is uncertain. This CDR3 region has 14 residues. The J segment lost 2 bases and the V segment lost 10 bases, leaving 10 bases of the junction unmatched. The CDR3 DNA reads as TGCGCCAACCGCCGCGACAGGGGCGCCTACGAGCAGTACTTC. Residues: CANRRDRGAYEQYF.

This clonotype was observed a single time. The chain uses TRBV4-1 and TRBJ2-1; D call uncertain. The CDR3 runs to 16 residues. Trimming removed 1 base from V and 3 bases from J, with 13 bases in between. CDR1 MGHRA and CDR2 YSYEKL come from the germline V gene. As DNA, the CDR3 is TGCGCCAGCAGCCAAGTGGACCTGATACACTACAATGAGCAGTTCTTC. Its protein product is CASSQVDLIHYNEQFF.

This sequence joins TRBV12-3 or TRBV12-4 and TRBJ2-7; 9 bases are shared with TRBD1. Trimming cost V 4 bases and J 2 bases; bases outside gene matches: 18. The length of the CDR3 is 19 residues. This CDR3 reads CASSSRGTGLLRLAYEQYF. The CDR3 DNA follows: TGTGCCAGCAGTTCCAGGGGGACAGGGCTACTGAGACTGGCCTACGAGCAGTACTTC.

The DNA of the CDR3 is TGCAGTGCTAGGGATTCCTACGAGCAGTACTTC. This translates into CSARDSYEQYF. The chain couples TRBV20-1 to TRBJ2-7; D is unresolved. Trimming shortened V by 3 bases and J by 1 base, and 4 bases separated the two germline ends. CDR1 and CDR2 from the germline V gene are DFQATT and SNEGSKA (reference sequence). The CDR3 extends over 11 amino acids.

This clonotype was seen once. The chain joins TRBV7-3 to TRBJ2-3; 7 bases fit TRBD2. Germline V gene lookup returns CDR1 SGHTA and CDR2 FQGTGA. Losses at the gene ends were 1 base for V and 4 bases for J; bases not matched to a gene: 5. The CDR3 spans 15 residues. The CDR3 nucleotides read TGTGCCAGCAGCTTAATGGTGGGAGGGCCAGATACGCAGTATTTT. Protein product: CASSLMVGGPDTQYF.

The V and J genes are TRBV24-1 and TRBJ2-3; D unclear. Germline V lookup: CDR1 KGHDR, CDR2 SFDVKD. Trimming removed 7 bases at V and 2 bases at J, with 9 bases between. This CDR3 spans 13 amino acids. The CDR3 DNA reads TGTGCCACCAGCCCTTCTGTCACAGATACGCAGTATTTT. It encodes CATSPSVTDTQYF.

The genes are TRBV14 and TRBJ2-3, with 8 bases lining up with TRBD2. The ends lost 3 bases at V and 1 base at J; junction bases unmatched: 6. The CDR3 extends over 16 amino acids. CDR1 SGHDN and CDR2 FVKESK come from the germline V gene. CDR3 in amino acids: CASSQLAGGRTDTQYF. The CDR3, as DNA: TGTGCCAGCAGCCAGCTGGCGGGGGGTCGCACAGATACGCAGTATTTT.